One sample yielded the 18 T cell receptor beta chains listed below, sequenced in a study of regulatory T cells in long-lasting Graves disease. Building of the TCR beta libraries involved iRepertoire HTBI primers and Arm-PCR of CDR3 regions. Using its own MiXCR run on the multiplex PCR reads, TCRdb lists one record per CDR3 protein. This sample has over 200,000 distinct CDR3 sequences, with around a sixth found just once. Regarding time point: newly diagnosed GD, antithyroid drugs for less than 3 months. Making the TCR library involved RNA that had been extracted from PBMCs. These same records also appear under a second study, on T cells in Graves' hyperthyroidism and ophthalmopathy.

Sequencing was performed on peripheral blood mononuclear cells (PBMCs), taken at new diagnosis, from a patient treated with antithyroid drugs. The receptors originated from a young woman with Graves disease.

The V and J genes are TRBV20-1 and TRBJ1-1, with D hard to call. V gave up 1 base and J gave up 5 bases, with 11 bases separating them. The CDR3 is 13 residues long. Germline V gene data show CDR1 as DFQATT and CDR2 as SNEGSKA (reference sequence). CDR3 nucleotides: TGCAGTGCTAGAGCTTCTGGTGAGACTGAAGCTTTCTTT. Translated: CSARASGETEAFF.

This clonotype was recorded many times. The chain recombines TRBV19 with TRBJ1-2; a weak D match, TRBD1 (5 bases). Trimming took off 3 bases at V and 6 bases at J, with 20 bases between the two ends. The CDR3 runs to 16 residues. From germline, CDR1 is LNHDA and CDR2 SQIVND (reference sequence). The CDR3 protein is CASSIGGGLSLDGYTF. As DNA, the CDR3 is TGTGCCAGTAGTATTGGGGGGGGACTGTCGCTGGATGGCTACACCTTC.

The chain is built from TRBV3-1 and TRBJ2-2; TRBD1 might be the D (8 bases). The germline V gene encodes CDR1 LGHDT and CDR2 YNNKEL (reference sequence). The CDR3 spans 16 residues. V was trimmed by 0 bases and J by 7 bases, leaving 15 bases between them. CDR3 in amino acids: CASSQDRTGRDGELFF. The CDR3 DNA sequence: TGTGCCAGCAGCCAAGACCGGACAGGGAGGGACGGGGAGCTGTTTTTT.

This clonotype was seen repeatedly, ten times or more. The CDR3 sequence: CSASSGPAAEQYF. The CDR3 DNA reads as TGCAGTGCTAGCTCGGGGCCCGCCGCCGAGCAGTACTTC. V usage is TRBV20-1 and J usage is TRBJ2-7; TRBD1 or TRBD2 may be the D gene (5 bases each). The CDR3 is 13 amino acids. Trimming took 3 bases from V and 6 from J, leaving 15 bases between them. Germline CDR1 is DFQATT and CDR2 is SNEGSKA (reference sequence).

This clonotype was seen repeatedly, ten times or more. This chain joins TRBV3-1 and TRBJ1-2; maybe TRBD1 (6 bases). The CDR3 runs 14 residues. Trimming shortened V by 1 base and J by 8 bases, and 14 bases separated the two germline ends. The V gene's germline CDR1 is LGHDT and CDR2 YNNKEL (reference sequence). The CDR3 here is CASSQVEGVVGYTF. The CDR3 nucleotides are TGTGCCAGCAGCCAAGTTGAGGGGGTGGTAGGCTACACCTTC.

This clonotype showed up many times. The chain is built from TRBV20-1 and TRBJ1-5; D is unclear. V lost 3 bases and J lost 2, with 8 bases in between. This CDR3 contains 13 residues. In germline, CDR1 is DFQATT, CDR2 SNEGSKA (reference sequence). CDR3 in amino acids: CSASHDGNQPQHF. DNA for the CDR3: TGCAGTGCTAGCCATGATGGCAATCAGCCCCAGCATTTT.

Concerning this clonotype itself: Given a much more abundant clone one base away, this may be a read error. This chain connects TRBV12-5 to TRBJ2-1; D is possibly TRBD1 or TRBD2 (5 bases each). This CDR3 spans 15 amino acids. Germline lookup yields CDR1 LGHNT and CDR2 FRNRAP. The V end was cut by 3 bases, the J end by 10 bases, with 19 bases between. This CDR3 reads CASGLGRDRIHEQFF. In DNA form, the CDR3 reads TGTGCTAGTGGTTTAGGCCGGGACCGGATCCACGAGCAGTTCTTC.

This clonotype occurred many times. V gene TRBV7-2 combines with J gene TRBJ1-2, with 10 bases matching TRBD1. CDR3 length equals 14 residues. V shed 6 bases, J shed 3 bases, and the junction held 4 bases outside the gene matches. CDR1 SGHTA and CDR2 FQGNSA come from the germline V gene. CDR3 in DNA: TGTGCCAGCAGTCGCGACAGGGGGCACTATGGCTACACCTTC. It is translated as CASSRDRGHYGYTF.

This clonotype was observed at least ten times. The rearrangement links TRBV13 to TRBJ1-4; D perhaps matches TRBD1 (5 bases). Germline loops: CDR1 PRHDT, CDR2 FYEKMQ (reference sequence). V lost 5 bases and J lost 8, with 15 bases in between. The CDR3 totals 14 residues. CDR3 DNA sequence: TGTGCCAGCAGCCGGGGCGGCGTCGGCGAAAAACTGTTTTTT. Translation gives CASSRGGVGEKLFF.

This clonotype was counted ten times or more. The rearrangement uses TRBV3-1 and TRBJ1-1; D remains ambiguous. Germline-derived CDR1 and CDR2 are LGHDT and YNNKEL (reference sequence). V was clipped by 1 base and J by 11 bases, with 11 bases between them. The CDR3 is 12 amino acids. DNA of the CDR3: TGTGCCAGCAGCCAAGTAGGAGGAAGTGCTTTCTTT. This sequence encodes CASSQVGGSAFF.

This clonotype was detected ten times or more. The rearrangement joins TRBV6-1 to TRBJ1-4; possible D gene TRBD1, 6 bases. The CDR3 spans 15 residues. V lost 5 bases, J lost 2 bases, and 12 bases lay in between. In germline, CDR1 is MNHNS, CDR2 SASEGT. The CDR3 sequence is CASSNRVATNEKLFF. CDR3 DNA sequence: TGTGCCAGCAGTAACAGGGTGGCCACTAATGAAAAACTGTTTTTT.

This clonotype was seen many times. This sequence joins TRBV15 and TRBJ1-1; the D gene is possibly TRBD1 (6 bases). This CDR3 comprises 16 residues. The V gene's germline CDR1 is LNHNV and CDR2 YYDKDF (reference sequence). The V gene lost 0 bases and the J gene lost 3 bases, with 14 bases spanning the gap. The CDR3 coding sequence is TGTGCCACCAGCAGAGATGGAGGGGGGGGGGACACTGAAGCTTTCTTT. Its translation is CATSRDGGGGDTEAFF.

This chain links TRBV7-8 with TRBJ1-2, with a possible D match to TRBD1 (5 bases). Trimming pared 5 bases from V and 0 bases from J, leaving 19 bases between. Germline-derived CDR1 and CDR2 are SGHVS and FQNEAQ. The CDR3 sequence is 17 residues long. This chain's CDR3 is CASSPPGGTGTNYGYTF. In DNA, the CDR3 is TGTGCCAGCAGCCCTCCTGGAGGGACCGGAACTAACTATGGCTACACCTTC. Variable domain in full (rest from reference TRBV7-8 and TRBJ1-2): GAGVSQSPRYKVAKRGQDVALRCDPISGHVSLFWYQQALGQGPEFLTYFQNEAQLDKSGLPSDRFFAERPEGSVSTLKIQRTQQEDSAVYLCASSPPGGTGTNYGYTFGSGTRLTVV.

This clonotype was counted at least ten times. This sequence joins TRBV5-4 and TRBJ2-2; tentatively, D is TRBD1 or TRBD2 (5 bases each). The CDR3 contains 16 residues. Germline values: CDR1 SGHNT, CDR2 YYREEE (reference sequence). V lost 0 bases, J lost 7 bases, and 16 bases lay in between. The CDR3 loop reads CASSLEGTTGVGELFF. CDR3 in DNA: TGTGCCAGCAGCTTGGAAGGGACGACTGGGGTCGGGGAGCTGTTTTTT.

The V gene is TRBV20-1, the J gene TRBJ2-7; D is uncertain. This CDR3 spans 14 amino acids. The V end was cut by 6 bases, the J end by 3 bases, with 18 bases between. In germline, CDR1 is DFQATT, CDR2 SNEGSKA (reference sequence). The CDR3: CSADSGRMLYEQYF. In nucleotides, the CDR3 is TGCAGTGCCGATTCTGGACGGATGCTCTACGAGCAGTACTTC.

CDR3 coding DNA: TGCAGTGCTAGAGATGGGTGGGGGGGTGGCAATCAGCCCCAGCATTTT. This encodes CSARDGWGGGNQPQHF. The J gene is TRBJ1-5, the V gene TRBV20-1; D perhaps matches TRBD1 (5 bases). The CDR3 sequence is 16 residues long. CDR1 is DFQATT and CDR2 is SNEGSKA in the germline V gene (reference sequence). V shed 0 bases and J shed 2 bases, with 14 bases lying between them.

This clonotype showed up just a few times. The chain couples TRBV18 to TRBJ1-4; D remains unclear. CDR1 is KGHSH and CDR2 is LQKENI in the germline V gene. CDR3 size: 14 residues. Deletions cut 1 base from V and 10 bases from J, with 13 bases between. Here the CDR3 DNA reads TGTGCCAGCTCACCACAGCCAGAAGGCGGAAAACTGTTTTTT. Protein sequence: CASSPQPEGGKLFF.

The J gene is TRBJ2-3, the V gene TRBV7-8; 12 nucleotides align to TRBD2. V dropped 5 bases and J dropped 4; count of bases not matched to a gene: 7. The CDR3 is 16 amino acids. Germline V CDR1 and CDR2: SGHVS, FQNEAQ. Written as DNA, the CDR3 is TGTGCCAGCAGCAAAGCGGCTAGCGGGGGGGCAGATACGCAGTATTTT. Amino acid sequence: CASSKAASGGADTQYF.